The rows below give T cell receptor beta chains drawn from one sample of a study of cytomegalovirus exposure and HLA in healthy donors. Measured with immunoSEQ multiplex PCR; TCRdb has only the in-frame clones, and not every one. The sample includes approximately 180,000 clones, roughly 86% of them seen just once. Source material: PBMCs. The origin of the receptors is a man aged 18 to 35 in good health and CMV-seropositive. Each CDR3 is given with its conserved first and last residue. Each record gives: clone size, V gene, D gene, J gene, CDR3 protein, CDR3 DNA. A D gene is named only where the DNA matches it firmly. Clone size is stated in some rows and not others, as once, few, many or a class when expanded.

abundance: NA
v_gene: TRBV13
d_gene: TRBD1
j_gene: TRBJ1-1
CDR3aa: CASSADRGVNTEAFF
CDR3nt: TGTGCCAGCAGCGCAGACAGGGGAGTGAACACTGAAGCTTTCTTT

abundance: NA
v_gene: TRBV18
d_gene: TRBD2
j_gene: TRBJ2-5
CDR3aa: CASSPGLGETQYF
CDR3nt: TGTGCCAGCTCACCGGGACTAGGAGAGACCCAGTACTTC

abundance: NA
v_gene: TRBV19
d_gene: NA
j_gene: TRBJ1-2
CDR3aa: CASSKRGGHYGYTF
CDR3nt: TGTGCCAGTAGTAAAAGGGGAGGACACTATGGCTACACCTTC

abundance: NA
v_gene: TRBV4-1
d_gene: TRBD2
j_gene: TRBJ2-7
CDR3aa: CASSVGGSYEQYF
CDR3nt: TGCGCCAGCAGCGTGGGGGGGTCCTACGAGCAGTACTTC

abundance: NA
v_gene: TRBV5-1
d_gene: TRBD2
j_gene: TRBJ2-3
CDR3aa: CASSLGASGLTDTQYF
CDR3nt: TGCGCCAGCAGCTTGGGGGCTAGCGGGCTCACAGATACGCAGTATTTT

abundance: NA
v_gene: TRBV4-3
d_gene: NA
j_gene: TRBJ1-1
CDR3aa: CASSQDGPTGMSEAFF
CDR3nt: TGCGCCAGCAGCCAAGATGGCCCTACAGGGATGTCTGAAGCTTTCTTT

abundance: NA
v_gene: TRBV28
d_gene: TRBD1
j_gene: TRBJ1-5
CDR3aa: CASNRDSRNQPQHF
CDR3nt: TGTGCCAGCAACCGGGACAGCCGAAATCAGCCCCAGCATTTT

abundance: NA
v_gene: TRBV7-2
d_gene: NA
j_gene: TRBJ1-6
CDR3aa: CASSLTGNSPLHF
CDR3nt: TGTGCCAGCAGTCTAACAGGGAATTCACCCCTCCACTTT

abundance: NA
v_gene: TRBV9
d_gene: NA
j_gene: TRBJ2-1
CDR3aa: CASSPRGARSYNEQFF
CDR3nt: TGTGCCAGCAGCCCCCGCGGAGCCCGCTCCTACAATGAGCAGTTCTTC

abundance: NA
v_gene: TRBV28
d_gene: TRBD2
j_gene: TRBJ2-5
CDR3aa: CASSLVAGETQYF
CDR3nt: TGTGCCAGCAGTTTGGTAGCGGGAGAGACCCAGTACTTC

abundance: NA
v_gene: TRBV11-3
d_gene: NA
j_gene: TRBJ2-2
CDR3aa: CASSRAGWGVGDTGELFF
CDR3nt: TGTGCCAGCAGCCGGGCAGGTTGGGGCGTTGGTGACACCGGGGAGCTGTTTTTT

abundance: NA
v_gene: TRBV2
d_gene: NA
j_gene: TRBJ2-5
CDR3aa: CASMEAGRPKTQYF
CDR3nt: TGTGCCAGCATGGAGGCAGGCAGGCCAAAGACCCAGTACTTC

abundance: few
v_gene: TRBV11-2
d_gene: NA
j_gene: TRBJ1-2
CDR3aa: CASSSMGSERFYGYTF
CDR3nt: TGTGCCAGCAGCTCCATGGGCAGTGAAAGGTTCTATGGCTACACCTTC

abundance: NA
v_gene: TRBV5-1
d_gene: TRBD1
j_gene: TRBJ1-1
CDR3aa: CASSSIGQGAGTEAFF
CDR3nt: TGCGCCAGCAGCTCTATCGGACAGGGGGCCGGCACTGAAGCTTTCTTT

abundance: NA
v_gene: TRBV18
d_gene: NA
j_gene: TRBJ2-3
CDR3aa: CASSKLGSASTDTQYF
CDR3nt: TGTGCCAGCTCAAAGCTAGGGAGCGCTAGCACAGATACGCAGTATTTT

abundance: once
v_gene: TRBV30
d_gene: NA
j_gene: TRBJ2-2
CDR3aa: CAWRTVFGLTGELFF
CDR3nt: TGTGCCTGGAGGACAGTTTTTGGCTTGACCGGGGAGCTGTTTTTT

abundance: NA
v_gene: TRBV7-2
d_gene: NA
j_gene: TRBJ1-6
CDR3aa: CASSLIQGTSPLHF
CDR3nt: TGTGCCAGCAGCTTAATTCAGGGGACATCACCCCTCCACTTT

abundance: NA
v_gene: TRBV7-3
d_gene: TRBD1
j_gene: TRBJ2-1
CDR3aa: CASSSMDRGWKNEQFF
CDR3nt: TGTGCCAGCAGCTCCATGGACAGGGGGTGGAAAAATGAGCAGTTCTTC

abundance: NA
v_gene: TRBV15
d_gene: NA
j_gene: TRBJ1-5
CDR3aa: CATSRDRGYNQPQHF
CDR3nt: TGTGCCACCAGCAGAGATAGGGGGTATAATCAGCCCCAGCATTTT

abundance: NA
v_gene: TRBV19
d_gene: NA
j_gene: TRBJ1-2
CDR3aa: CATLFPGYGYTF
CDR3nt: TGTGCCACCCTCTTTCCAGGCTATGGCTACACCTTC

abundance: NA
v_gene: TRBV6-6
d_gene: TRBD2
j_gene: TRBJ2-5
CDR3aa: CASSKGLAGVETQYF
CDR3nt: TGTGCCAGCAGTAAGGGACTAGCGGGGGTGGAGACCCAGTACTTC

abundance: NA
v_gene: TRBV28
d_gene: TRBD1
j_gene: TRBJ2-7
CDR3aa: CASSLGQGVGEQYF
CDR3nt: TGTGCCAGCAGTTTAGGACAGGGGGTTGGGGAGCAGTACTTC

abundance: NA
v_gene: TRBV7-2
d_gene: TRBD1
j_gene: TRBJ1-5
CDR3aa: CASSIGQGGGQPQHF
CDR3nt: TGTGCCAGCAGCATCGGACAGGGAGGAGGTCAGCCCCAGCATTTT

abundance: NA
v_gene: TRBV18
d_gene: NA
j_gene: TRBJ1-1
CDR3aa: CASSPDRLNTEAFF
CDR3nt: TGTGCCAGCTCACCAGACAGATTGAACACTGAAGCTTTCTTT

abundance: NA
v_gene: TRBV4-1
d_gene: TRBD2
j_gene: TRBJ2-3
CDR3aa: CASSQEAGRYTDTQYF
CDR3nt: TGCGCCAGCAGCCAAGAAGCGGGGCGATACACAGATACGCAGTATTTT

abundance: NA
v_gene: TRBV7-3
d_gene: TRBD2
j_gene: TRBJ2-2
CDR3aa: CASSPGLGTGELFF
CDR3nt: TGTGCCAGCAGCCCGGGACTAGGGACCGGGGAGCTGTTTTTT

abundance: NA
v_gene: TRBV7-3
d_gene: NA
j_gene: TRBJ2-3
CDR3aa: CASSPGHSTDTQYF
CDR3nt: TGTGCCAGCAGCCCGGGACACAGCACAGATACGCAGTATTTT